This T cell receptor (beta chain) was identified in a study of blood T cell repertoires in COVID-19. Turning to the study itself: Some COVID-19 samples were acute and others convalescent; all came from the United States, Italy and Spain. T cells, B-cell-depleted T cells, or PBMCs supplied cDNA or gDNA.

Repertoires were generated with immunoSEQ multiplex PCR, while TCRdb's copy carries only in-frame clones and drops some. The data contain 260,000 or so clones, 85% of them singletons. The CDR3 length is 13 residues. The V gene's germline CDR1 is LGHDT and CDR2 YNNKEL (reference sequence). The V end was cut by 4 bases, the J end by 3 bases, with 9 bases between. The TCR originated in a woman aged 45 to 65 who had recovered from COVID-19. The chain carries TRBV3-1 (or the pseudogene TRBV3-2) and TRBJ1-2, with D maybe TRBD1 (6 bases). Specimen: PBMCs or T cells enriched from blood (not recorded which). CDR3 coding DNA: TGTGCCAGCAGCCGGGACACTTACTATGGCTACACCTTC. This encodes CASSRDTYYGYTF.